This is a list of T cell receptor beta chains from one sample in a study of T cells in Graves' hyperthyroidism and ophthalmopathy. From the multiplex PCR reads, TCRdb called clonotypes with MiXCR, one entry per CDR3 protein. The sample has about 260,000 distinct CDR3 sequences; approximately 26% are singletons. Sequenced material: blood. These receptors originate from a man between 35 and 55 years old with Graves' hyperthyroidism that later progressed to Graves' ophthalmopathy. Each CDR3 is given with its conserved first and last residue. The order of the fields is V gene, J gene, CDR3 protein.

v_call: TRBV12-3/TRBV12-4; j_call: TRBJ2-6; cdr3_aa: CASSLAQVRSSGANVLTF
v_call: TRBV19; j_call: TRBJ1-1; cdr3_aa: CASSIQPMNTEAFF
v_call: TRBV20-1; j_call: TRBJ1-1; cdr3_aa: CSARSGINTEAFF
v_call: TRBV5-6; j_call: TRBJ1-2; cdr3_aa: CASSLPPGSNYGYTF
v_call: TRBV5-1; j_call: TRBJ1-2; cdr3_aa: CASSSPGTGDDLTRYGYTF
v_call: TRBV29-1; j_call: TRBJ2-7; cdr3_aa: CSVALLTTYEQYF
v_call: TRBV28; j_call: TRBJ1-1; cdr3_aa: CASSLSSPNMGNTEAFF
v_call: TRBV29-1; j_call: TRBJ2-5; cdr3_aa: CSGTGGTETQYF
v_call: TRBV20-1; j_call: TRBJ1-6; cdr3_aa: CSARSGGVNSPLHF
v_call: TRBV6-1; j_call: TRBJ2-7; cdr3_aa: CAIQGRSSYEQYF
v_call: TRBV6-1; j_call: TRBJ2-5; cdr3_aa: CASSEAEEGGPTVPQYF
v_call: TRBV20-1; j_call: TRBJ1-1; cdr3_aa: CSARLPRRGLNTEAFF
v_call: TRBV6-2/TRBV6-3; j_call: TRBJ2-7; cdr3_aa: CASSSVAGGLYEQYF
v_call: TRBV18; j_call: TRBJ2-7; cdr3_aa: CASSPGTASYEQYF
v_call: TRBV5-5; j_call: TRBJ2-4; cdr3_aa: CASSLGGTHQNIQYF
v_call: TRBV12-3/TRBV12-4; j_call: TRBJ2-7; cdr3_aa: CASSLGTGYSYEQYF
v_call: TRBV12-3/TRBV12-4; j_call: TRBJ2-7; cdr3_aa: CASLGGSSYEQYF
v_call: TRBV12-3/TRBV12-4; j_call: TRBJ1-5; cdr3_aa: CASRLGDQPQHF
v_call: TRBV6-5; j_call: TRBJ2-7; cdr3_aa: CASSRSGAGLHYEQYF
v_call: TRBV9; j_call: TRBJ2-7; cdr3_aa: CASSSGPQQGSYEQYF
v_call: TRBV24-1; j_call: TRBJ2-5; cdr3_aa: CATSGRTGEETQYF
v_call: TRBV11-2; j_call: TRBJ1-1; cdr3_aa: CASSLGTGITEAFF